This section outlines one TCR beta chain sequence together with its context. These data belong to a study of blood T cell repertoires in COVID-19. The assay was immunoSEQ multiplex PCR, and TCRdb's table has in-frame clones only and misses some. The table shows a few hundred thousand clones, with roughly 84% occurring only once. Which cohort a participant joined came from the clinical history participants gave. Germline V lookup: CDR1 SEHNR, CDR2 FQNEAQ (reference sequence). Trimming took off 2 bases at V and 8 bases at J, with 10 bases between the two ends. The CDR3 loop spans 13 amino acids. This receptor was identified in a young woman who had recovered from COVID-19. Input material: PBMCs or T cells enriched from blood (not recorded which). V usage is TRBV7-9 and J usage is TRBJ2-1; D call uncertain. This CDR3 reads CASSLRSFYEQFF. The CDR3 DNA reads as TGTGCCAGCAGCTTACGGAGTTTCTATGAGCAGTTCTTC.